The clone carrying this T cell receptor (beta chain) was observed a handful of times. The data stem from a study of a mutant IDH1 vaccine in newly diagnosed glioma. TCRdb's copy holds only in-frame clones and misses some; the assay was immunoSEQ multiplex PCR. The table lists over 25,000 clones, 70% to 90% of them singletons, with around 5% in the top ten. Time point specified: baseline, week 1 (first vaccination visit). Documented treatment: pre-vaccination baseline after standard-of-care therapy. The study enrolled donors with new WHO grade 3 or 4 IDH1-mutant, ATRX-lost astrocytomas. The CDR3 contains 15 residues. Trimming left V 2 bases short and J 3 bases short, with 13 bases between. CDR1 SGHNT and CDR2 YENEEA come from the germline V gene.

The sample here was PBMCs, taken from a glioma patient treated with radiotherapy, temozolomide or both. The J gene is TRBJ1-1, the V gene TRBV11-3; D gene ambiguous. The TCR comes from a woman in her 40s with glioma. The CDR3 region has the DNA TGTGCCAGCAGCTTAAGAGGGAATGGGGACACTGAAGCTTTCTTT. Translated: CASSLRGNGDTEAFF.